Sequencing of this T cell receptor beta chain was carried out in a study of blood T cell repertoires in COVID-19. In the study overall: Sites in the United States, Italy and Spain provided acute and convalescent COVID-19 samples. Sources were T cells, B-cell-depleted T cells, or PBMCs; the material itself was cDNA or gDNA.

Per the original methods: By means of reference gene primer amplification, nucleated cell counts were estimated. Libraries were prepared by immunoSEQ multiplex PCR; TCRdb keeps only in-frame clonotypes and omits some of them. The D gene and trimming were derived from the DNA, and the V and J assignments and clone size from that table. Altogether 50,000 to 80,000 clones are present, under 80% being singletons, with the ten largest covering under 7%. Details on this clone: A junction end diverges from the germline sequence, so it may reflect a read error.

CDR3 size: 14 residues. Germline CDR1 MNHNS, CDR2 SASEGT. Sequencing was performed on peripheral blood. The receptor was derived from a human donor in a cohort sampled during active COVID-19. The chain recombines TRBV6-1 with TRBJ2-1, with TRBD1 identical over 8 bases. The CDR3 coding sequence is TGTGCCAGCAGGGAAGACAGGGGACACAATGAGCAGTTCTTC. This encodes CASREDRGHNEQFF.